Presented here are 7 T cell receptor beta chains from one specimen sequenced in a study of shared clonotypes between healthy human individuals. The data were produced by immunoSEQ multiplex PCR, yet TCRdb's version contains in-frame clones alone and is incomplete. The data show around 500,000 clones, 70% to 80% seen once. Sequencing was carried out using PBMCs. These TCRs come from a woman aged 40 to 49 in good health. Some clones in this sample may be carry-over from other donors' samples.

CDR3 sequence (DNA): TGTGCCAGCAGCCTGACAGAATCTAACTATGGCTACACCTTC. Residues: CASSLTESNYGYTF. The gene calls are TRBV11-2 and TRBJ1-2; D perhaps matches TRBD1 (5 bases). Germline values: CDR1 SGHAT, CDR2 FQNNGV. CDR3 length: 14 residues. Trimming removed 5 bases at V and 0 bases at J, with 10 bases between.

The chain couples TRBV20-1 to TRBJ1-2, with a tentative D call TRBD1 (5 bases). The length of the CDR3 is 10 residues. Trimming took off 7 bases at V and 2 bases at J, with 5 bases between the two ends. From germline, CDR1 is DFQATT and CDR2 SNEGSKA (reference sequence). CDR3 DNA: TGCAGTGGGGGGAACTATGGCTACACCTTC. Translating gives CSGGNYGYTF.

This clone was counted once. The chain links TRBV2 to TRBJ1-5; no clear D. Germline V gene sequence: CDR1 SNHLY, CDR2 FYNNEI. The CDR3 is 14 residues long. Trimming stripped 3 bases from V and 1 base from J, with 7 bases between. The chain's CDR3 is CASSDVESNQPQHF. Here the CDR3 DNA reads TGTGCCAGCAGTGATGTAGAGAGCAATCAGCCCCAGCATTTT.

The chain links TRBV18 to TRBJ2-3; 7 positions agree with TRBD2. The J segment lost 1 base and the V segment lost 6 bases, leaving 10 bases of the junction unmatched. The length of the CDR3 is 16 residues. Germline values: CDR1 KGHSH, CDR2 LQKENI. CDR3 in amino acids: CASSPELARGTDTQYF. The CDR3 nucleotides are TGTGCCAGCTCCCCGGAACTAGCGAGAGGCACAGATACGCAGTATTTT.

The CDR3 DNA is TGTGCCAGTAGTAAGGGCCCCTATGGCTACACCTTC. It is translated as CASSKGPYGYTF. This rearrangement joins TRBV19 to TRBJ1-2; D remains ambiguous. This CDR3 comprises 12 residues. V was cut by 4 bases and J by 4 bases, with 7 bases left in between. Germline V gene lookup returns CDR1 LNHDA and CDR2 SQIVND (reference sequence).

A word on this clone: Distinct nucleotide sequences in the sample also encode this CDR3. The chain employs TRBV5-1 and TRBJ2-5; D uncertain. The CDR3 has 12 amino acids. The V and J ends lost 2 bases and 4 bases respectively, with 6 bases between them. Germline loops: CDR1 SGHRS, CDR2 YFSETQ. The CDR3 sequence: CASSFQGETQYF. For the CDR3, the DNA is TGCGCCAGCAGCTTTCAAGGAGAGACCCAGTACTTC.

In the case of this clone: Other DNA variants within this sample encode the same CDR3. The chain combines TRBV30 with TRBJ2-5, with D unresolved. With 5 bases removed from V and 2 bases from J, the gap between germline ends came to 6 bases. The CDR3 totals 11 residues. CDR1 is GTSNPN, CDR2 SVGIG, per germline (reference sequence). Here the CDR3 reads CAWGRQETQYF. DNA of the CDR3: TGTGCCTGGGGACGACAAGAGACCCAGTACTTC.